One and the same sample provided the 14 T cell receptor beta chains below, sequenced in a study of cytomegalovirus exposure and HLA in healthy donors. The data were produced by immunoSEQ multiplex PCR, yet TCRdb's version contains in-frame clones alone and is incomplete. This sample has 210,000 or so clones, with around nine tenths found just once. Sequences were obtained from PBMCs. These receptors were obtained from a woman under 30 in good health and CMV-seronegative.

This sequence joins TRBV7-6 and TRBJ2-7, with TRBD2 matching 10 bases. CDR3 length equals 14 residues. Per germline, CDR1 SGHVS and CDR2 FNYEAQ. The V gene end was trimmed by 2 bases and the J gene end by 7 bases; junction bases not matched to a gene: 5. The CDR3 coding sequence is TGTGCCAGCAGCTTAAAACCGACTAGCGGGGAGCAGTACTTC. It yields the protein CASSLKPTSGEQYF.

This clone has just one count. The CDR3 sequence: CASSRAGGIGIDEQYF. The DNA of the CDR3 is TGCGCCAGCAGCCGGGCCGGCGGGATAGGGATCGACGAGCAGTACTTC. The rearrangement uses TRBV5-1 and TRBJ2-7, with D tentatively TRBD2 (6 bases). The CDR3 consists of 16 residues. The germline CDR1 and CDR2 sequences are SGHRS and YFSETQ. Between the trimmed V and J ends, which lost 4 bases and 5 bases, there was a span of 22 bases.

This chain links TRBV5-4 with TRBJ2-1; perhaps TRBD2 as D (6 bases). Germline V lookup: CDR1 SGHNT, CDR2 YYREEE (reference sequence). This CDR3 region has 15 residues. Trimming stripped 3 bases from V and 8 bases from J, with 18 bases between. The CDR3 sequence is CASSSSSVWWDEQFF. Written as DNA, the CDR3 is TGTGCCAGCAGCTCCTCTAGCGTTTGGTGGGATGAGCAGTTCTTC.

The chain employs TRBV7-9 and TRBJ1-5, with TRBD1 matching 7 bases. V lost 3 bases to trimming and J lost 2 bases; unmatched junction nucleotides: 7. The germline CDR1 and CDR2 sequences are SEHNR and FQNEAQ (reference sequence). The CDR3 consists of 16 residues. The CDR3 DNA sequence: TGTGCCAGCAGCTTGTATAGGGGGCCTGGCAATCAGCCCCAGCATTTT. This codes for CASSLYRGPGNQPQHF.

This chain connects TRBV5-6 to TRBJ1-3, with 7 nucleotides matching TRBD1. From germline, CDR1 is SGHDT and CDR2 YYEEEE. CDR3 length equals 14 residues. The J segment lost 7 bases and the V segment lost 4 bases, leaving 8 bases of the junction unmatched. The CDR3 nucleotides are TGTGCCAGCAGCCTAGGACAGGCCGGGAACACCATATATTTT. Protein product: CASSLGQAGNTIYF.

This chain connects TRBV7-8 to TRBJ2-7, with 8 bases matching TRBD1. There are 13 residues in the CDR3. The trim removed 2 bases at V and 4 bases at J, leaving 1 base unmatched. Germline lookup yields CDR1 SGHVS and CDR2 FQNEAQ. The CDR3 is CASSLRTGYEQYF. CDR3 DNA: TGTGCCAGCAGCTTAAGGACAGGGTACGAGCAGTACTTC.

CDR3 sequence: CASSSPTGLSNYGYTF. The CDR3 nucleotides are TGCGCCAGCAGCTCACCTACGGGTCTCTCAAACTATGGCTACACCTTC. The chain couples TRBV5-1 to TRBJ1-2; D gene ambiguous. V shed 3 bases and J shed 2 bases, with 17 bases lying between them. Per germline, CDR1 SGHRS and CDR2 YFSETQ. The CDR3 loop spans 16 amino acids.

This clone was detected only once. DNA of the CDR3: TGTGCCAGCAGCCAAAAGGGACTAGCCTTCTACGAGCAGTACTTC. This translates into CASSQKGLAFYEQYF. This chain connects TRBV4-2 to TRBJ2-7; 9 bases are a match to TRBD2. V lost 2 bases, J lost 3 bases, and 5 bases stayed unmatched. The CDR3 is 15 amino acids. CDR1 is LGHNA, CDR2 YNFKEQ, per germline.

The CDR3 coding sequence is TGTGCCAGCAGCGAGGGACTAACGAACACCGGGGAGCTGTTTTTT. Translation: CASSEGLTNTGELFF. J is TRBJ2-2 and V is TRBV27; the match to TRBD2 covers 7 bases. The CDR3 totals 15 residues. Germline assignment: CDR1 MNHEY and CDR2 SMNVEV (reference sequence). The V gene end was trimmed by 6 bases and the J gene end by 0 bases; junction bases not matched to a gene: 4.

V and J are TRBV7-2 and TRBJ2-5; the match to TRBD2 covers 9 bases. V lost 2 bases and J lost 0; bases outside the gene matches: 4. The CDR3 spans 16 residues. CDR1 is SGHTA, CDR2 FQGNSA, per germline. The CDR3 nucleotides are TGTGCCAGCAGCTTACCGACTAGCGGATACCAAGAGACCCAGTACTTC. It specifies CASSLPTSGYQETQYF.

V and J are TRBV11-2 and TRBJ2-6; 8 bases line up with TRBD2. The V gene's germline CDR1 is SGHAT and CDR2 FQNNGV. This CDR3 contains 19 residues. J lost 0 bases, V lost 5 bases, and 12 bases had no gene match. CDR3 coding DNA: TGTGCCAGCAGCCCCGTCCGCGGGAGGAAACTCTCTGGGGCCAACGTCCTGACTTTC. Protein: CASSPVRGRKLSGANVLTF.

This chain joins TRBV19 and TRBJ2-1, with 8 bases aligning to TRBD2. Trimming removed 6 bases from V and 2 bases from J; junction bases left unmatched: 3. The CDR3 is made up of 14 amino acids. Looked up from germline, CDR1 is LNHDA and CDR2 is SQIVND (reference sequence). CDR3 in amino acids: CASRDSGTYNEQFF. The DNA for the CDR3 is TGTGCCAGTAGGGATAGCGGGACCTACAATGAGCAGTTCTTC. Complete variable domain (other parts from reference TRBV19 and TRBJ2-1): DGGITQSPKYLFRKEGQNVTLSCEQNLNHDAMYWYRQDPGQGLRLIYYSQIVNDFQKGDIAEGYSVSREKKESFPLTVTSAQKNPTAFYLCASRDSGTYNEQFFGPGTRLTVL.

This rearrangement joins TRBV5-1 to TRBJ2-1, with D possibly matching TRBD2 (6 bases). Trimming cost V 3 bases and J 6 bases, with 19 bases left between them. This CDR3 spans 16 amino acids. The germline gives CDR1 SGHRS, CDR2 YFSETQ. CDR3 residues: CASSSRGRPRGNEQFF. The CDR3 DNA follows: TGCGCCAGCAGCTCCCGGGGGAGACCTCGGGGCAATGAGCAGTTCTTC.

CDR3 sequence: CASSLTSGRTYNEQFF. The CDR3 bases are TGCGCCAGCAGCTTAACTAGCGGGAGGACCTACAATGAGCAGTTCTTC. The chain links TRBV5-1 to TRBJ2-1; 12 bases line up with TRBD2. The CDR3 loop spans 16 amino acids. Germline V gene sequence: CDR1 SGHRS, CDR2 YFSETQ. Trimming removed 2 bases from V and 2 bases from J; junction bases left unmatched: 2.